Below are 8 T cell receptor beta chains sequenced from a single sample in a study of shared clonotypes between healthy human individuals. The method was immunoSEQ multiplex PCR; TCRdb's version includes in-frame clones alone and lacks a portion of them. The sample lists over a million clones; approximately 76% were seen once. The sample was memory CD4+ T cells sorted from blood. Subset described: CD45RA-negative fraction. All receptors come from a man aged 18 to 29 in good health.

The sample holds a few counts of this clone. The chain carries TRBV6-5 and TRBJ1-1; maybe TRBD1 (6 bases). This CDR3 contains 14 residues. V dropped 6 bases and J dropped 5 bases, with 16 bases sitting between them. The germline gives CDR1 MNHEY, CDR2 SVGAGI. The DNA for the CDR3 is TGTGCCAGCAGGTCCCCAGGCACAGGGACTGAAGCTTTCTTT. Its translation is CASRSPGTGTEAFF.

The CDR3 nucleotides read TGTGCCACCAGCAGAGGGACCGGGACACTACCCTACGAGCAGTACTTC. Amino acids: CATSRGTGTLPYEQYF. The rearrangement uses TRBV15 and TRBJ2-7; a weak D match, TRBD1 (6 bases). The V and J ends lost 1 base and 2 bases respectively, with 15 bases between them. In germline, CDR1 is LNHNV, CDR2 YYDKDF (reference sequence). This CDR3 is built from 16 residues. The full variable domain, in which reference TRBV15 and TRBJ2-7 provide the parts outside the CDR3, is DAMVIQNPRYQVTQFGKPVTLSCSQTLNHNVMYWYQQKSSQAPKLLFHYYDKDFNNEADTPDNFQSRRPNTSFCFLDIRSPGLGDTAMYLCATSRGTGTLPYEQYFGPGTRLTVT.

This clone was counted a few times. V and J are TRBV5-1 and TRBJ2-1; 9 bases agree with TRBD2. The CDR3 has 15 amino acids. CDR1 and CDR2 from the germline V gene are SGHRS and YFSETQ. After removal of 6 bases from V and 5 bases from J, the junction contained 9 bases not matched to a gene. Written as DNA, the CDR3 is TGCGCCAGCACCCCCAGTAGCGGGGGCAACAATGAGCAGTTCTTC. Its translation: CASTPSSGGNNEQFF.

With respect to this clone: Different DNA sequences within this sample yield the same CDR3. V usage is TRBV4-1 and J usage is TRBJ2-5; D remains unclear. CDR1 MGHRA and CDR2 YSYEKL come from the germline V gene. Trimming pared 1 base from V and 5 bases from J, leaving 8 bases between. The CDR3 covers 13 residues. In DNA form, the CDR3 reads TGCGCCAGCAGCCAAGGAATCCTGGAGACCCAGTACTTC. It is translated as CASSQGILETQYF.

This chain joins TRBV29-1 and TRBJ1-2, with D uncertain. The length of the CDR3 is 13 residues. Trimming left V 0 bases short and J 7 bases short, with 12 bases between. Germline V gene data show CDR1 as SQVTM and CDR2 as ANQGSEA. The CDR3 sequence: CSVEESRGSGYTF. In DNA form, the CDR3 reads TGCAGCGTTGAAGAAAGTCGAGGGAGTGGCTACACCTTC.

Only one count was recorded for this clone. The chain is built from TRBV4-1 and TRBJ2-3; 15 bases align to TRBD2. V was pared by 6 bases and J by 1 base, with 2 bases of the junction left unmatched. The CDR3 runs to 16 residues. Germline V gene lookup returns CDR1 MGHRA and CDR2 YSYEKL. The CDR3 region is CASRGLAGGGTDTQYF. The CDR3 region has the DNA TGCGCCAGCAGGGGACTAGCGGGAGGAGGCACAGATACGCAGTATTTT.

V gene TRBV5-1 combines with J gene TRBJ1-6; no clear D gene. V dropped 2 bases and J dropped 9 bases, with 12 bases sitting between them. The germline CDR1 and CDR2 sequences are SGHRS and YFSETQ. This CDR3 has 14 residues. This chain's CDR3 is CASSLVEKGSPLHF. The CDR3 DNA reads TGCGCCAGCAGCTTAGTGGAAAAGGGTTCACCCCTCCACTTT.

This clone came up many times. J is TRBJ2-5 and V is TRBV11-2; the match to TRBD1 covers 8 bases. V was clipped by 3 bases and J by 5 bases; unmatched bases: 14. This CDR3 spans 17 amino acids. Germline CDR1 is SGHAT and CDR2 is FQNNGV. CDR3: CASSFLAGQGGRETQYF. The CDR3 DNA follows: TGTGCCAGCAGCTTCCTCGCCGGACAGGGTGGGAGGGAGACCCAGTACTTC.